This record covers a single TCR beta chain. The V gene's germline CDR1 is MNHEY and CDR2 SMNVEV (reference sequence). The CDR3 loop spans 14 amino acids. The ends were cut back, 10 bases at V and 2 bases at J, with 16 bases in the middle. The record originates from a study of shared clonotypes between healthy human individuals. Only in-frame clones appear in the TCRdb table, and some are missing; sequencing was by immunoSEQ multiplex PCR. This sample has about 2.4 million clones, with 93% found just once. Sequencing used naive CD4+ T cells from PBMCs. Stated subset: CD45RA+ positively selected. The sequence was collected from a man younger than 35 in good health. Some clones in this sample may be carry-over from other donors' samples. The chain couples TRBV27 to TRBJ2-3, with a possible D match to TRBD1 (6 bases). The DNA for the CDR3 is TGTGCCATCGCCAGACAGGCCCCCACAGATACGCAGTATTTT. This translates into CAIARQAPTDTQYF.